This T cell receptor (beta chain) was sequenced for a study of T cell repertoires in cytomegalovirus infection. Study context: Peptides in the study included HLA-C-restricted and HLA-B-restricted CMV epitopes. Indicated by public TCR beta signatures were CMV infection and matching HLA type.

As concerns this clonotype: Its matching antigen is unknown.

Findings and caveats of the study: People with CMV and the relevant HLA were identified by cumulative public TCR beta family frequency.

Trimming shortened V by 2 bases and J by 2 bases, and 10 bases separated the two germline ends. The germline V gene encodes CDR1 MDHEN and CDR2 SYDVKM. CDR3 length equals 15 residues. From the reads, TCRdb called clonotypes with MiXCR, one entry per CDR3 protein. Of 570,000 or so distinct CDR3 sequences listed, 35% to 50% are singletons. The chain carries TRBV28 and TRBJ1-5; D gene uncertain. The specimen comprised cultured PBMCs, sampled from culture after CMV antigen stimulation. This sequence originates from a human donor in good health (CMV status not recorded). Some clones in this sample may be carry-over from other donors' samples. CDR3 amino acids: CASSLSLAGNQPQHF. CDR3 bases: TGTGCCAGCAGTTTAAGCTTGGCCGGCAATCAGCCCCAGCATTTT.